A single sample gave rise to the 25 T cell receptor beta chains below, sequenced in a study of blood T cell repertoires in COVID-19. Data came from immunoSEQ multiplex PCR; TCRdb stores just in-frame clones and leaves some out. This table has approximately 53,000 clones, under 85% appearing once. The sample taken for sequencing was peripheral blood. The source of these receptors is a man in his forties with acute or convalescent COVID-19.

DNA of the CDR3: TGTGCCATCAGTGGGCAGGGTGCAGAGACCCAGTACTTC. Protein product: CAISGQGAETQYF. The chain combines TRBV10-3 with TRBJ2-5; a possible D gene is TRBD1 (5 bases). The germline V gene has CDR1 ENHRY and CDR2 SYGVKD. There are 13 residues in the CDR3. V was trimmed by 4 bases and J by 4 bases, leaving 10 bases between them.

V gene TRBV18 combines with J gene TRBJ1-3; tentative D call: TRBD1 (5 bases). The CDR3 covers 12 residues. CDR1 is KGHSH and CDR2 is LQKENI in the germline V gene. Trimming stripped 6 bases from V and 5 bases from J, with 8 bases between. This CDR3 reads CASSQGRNTIYF. In nucleotides, the CDR3 is TGTGCCAGCTCCCAGGGCCGAAACACCATATATTTT.

The V call is TRBV6-6, the J call TRBJ2-4; the match to TRBD1 covers 8 bases. The CDR3 loop spans 15 amino acids. Germline values: CDR1 MNHNY, CDR2 SVGAGI (reference sequence). V shed 6 bases, J shed 0 bases, and the junction held 4 bases outside the gene matches. The CDR3 nucleotides are TGTGCCAGCAGCACAGGGGGTCGAGCCAAAAACATTCAGTACTTC. Its translation is CASSTGGRAKNIQYF.

This clone was found once. V gene TRBV7-6 combines with J gene TRBJ1-3; D ambiguous. CDR1 SGHVS and CDR2 FNYEAQ come from the germline V gene. This CDR3 has 16 amino acids. Deletions cut 1 base from V and 0 bases from J, with 10 bases between. CDR3 loop: CASSLVEGGSGNTIYF. DNA for the CDR3: TGTGCCAGCAGCTTAGTGGAGGGAGGCTCTGGAAACACCATATATTTT.

The chain is built from TRBV28 and TRBJ1-2; D is possibly TRBD1 (6 bases). V was trimmed by 4 bases and J by 2 bases, leaving 14 bases between them. There are 15 residues in the CDR3. Per germline, CDR1 MDHEN and CDR2 SYDVKM. The DNA of the CDR3 is TGTGCCAGCAGTTCAACAGGGTACGCCAACTATGGCTACACCTTC. The encoded protein is CASSSTGYANYGYTF.

J is TRBJ1-6 and V is TRBV5-1, with 8 bases lining up with TRBD1. From germline, CDR1 is SGHRS and CDR2 YFSETQ. The CDR3 extends over 14 amino acids. V was clipped by 2 bases and J by 10 bases; unmatched bases: 5. The CDR3 here is CASSFDRGGSPLHF. In nucleotides, the CDR3 is TGCGCCAGCAGCTTTGACAGGGGTGGCTCACCCCTCCACTTT.

The J gene is TRBJ1-1, the V gene TRBV5-5; 8 bases match TRBD1. The germline gives CDR1 SGHKS, CDR2 YYEKEE (reference sequence). With V trimmed by 4 bases and J by 1 base, 9 bases remained unmatched. This CDR3 is built from 16 residues. The CDR3 sequence: CASSLKRTGSNTEAFF. In DNA, the CDR3 is TGTGCCAGCAGCCTGAAAAGGACAGGGTCGAACACTGAAGCTTTCTTT. The variable domain in full, completed from reference TRBV5-5 and TRBJ1-1, reads DAGVTQSPTHLIKTRGQQVTLRCSPISGHKSVSWYQQVLGQGPQFIFQYYEKEERGRGNFPDRFSARQFPNYSSELNVNALLLGDSALYLCASSLKRTGSNTEAFFGQGTRLTVV.

About this clone: Additional DNA sequences in this sample encode the identical CDR3. This rearrangement joins TRBV5-1 to TRBJ1-6; no definite D call. The V gene's germline CDR1 is SGHRS and CDR2 YFSETQ. The CDR3 loop spans 13 amino acids. Trimming left V 4 bases short and J 10 bases short, with 12 bases between. The CDR3 nucleotides read TGCGCCAGCAGCCTAGACCTGGAGTCACCCCTCCACTTT. Translating it yields CASSLDLESPLHF.

This rearrangement joins TRBV19 to TRBJ2-2; 8 bases are a match to TRBD1. CDR3 length: 16 amino acids. The germline V gene encodes CDR1 LNHDA and CDR2 SQIVND (reference sequence). V trimming: 7 bases; J trimming: 3 bases; junction bases outside the gene matches: 10. CDR3 in amino acids: CASKPDRGRDTGELFF. CDR3 nucleotides: TGTGCCAGTAAACCTGACAGGGGACGCGACACCGGGGAGCTGTTTTTT.

J is TRBJ2-7 and V is TRBV5-1; unclear D gene. The CDR3 spans 13 residues. V shed 4 bases and J shed 1 base, with 9 bases lying between them. CDR1 and CDR2 (germline): SGHRS, YFSETQ. CDR3: CASSRFTSYEQYF. CDR3 bases: TGCGCCAGCAGCCGCTTTACTTCCTACGAGCAGTACTTC.

The chain links TRBV9 to TRBJ2-5; the match to TRBD2 covers 9 bases. Germline loops: CDR1 SGDLS, CDR2 YYNGEE. V lost 4 bases, J lost 4 bases, and 8 bases stayed unmatched. This CDR3 contains 15 residues. In DNA, the CDR3 is TGTGCCAGCAGCATTAGCGGGGGACAAGGAGAGACCCAGTACTTC. This codes for CASSISGGQGETQYF.

J is TRBJ1-1 and V is TRBV30; the D is unclear. CDR1 GTSNPN and CDR2 SVGIG come from the germline V gene (reference sequence). The CDR3 runs to 17 residues. Between the trimmed V and J ends, which lost 0 bases and 0 bases, there was a span of 17 bases. CDR3 DNA sequence: TGTGCCTGGAGTGTACTTTCTCGTTTTGCAATGAACACTGAAGCTTTCTTT. This codes for CAWSVLSRFAMNTEAFF.

The chain joins TRBV2 to TRBJ1-5; D is possibly TRBD1 (6 bases). This CDR3 comprises 15 residues. Trimming stripped 5 bases from V and 4 bases from J, with 15 bases between. The V gene's germline CDR1 is SNHLY and CDR2 FYNNEI. CDR3 in amino acids: CASSPTRGANQPQHF. The CDR3 DNA follows: TGTGCCAGCAGTCCCACCCGGGGGGCGAATCAGCCCCAGCATTTT.

This rearrangement joins TRBV5-4 to TRBJ2-5, with 8 bases identical to TRBD1. This CDR3 has 15 residues. The J segment lost 0 bases and the V segment lost 3 bases, leaving 4 bases of the junction unmatched. Germline CDR1 is SGHNT and CDR2 is YYREEE (reference sequence). In nucleotides, the CDR3 is TGTGCCAGCAGCTCCAAACAGGGGGACCAAGAGACCCAGTACTTC. It yields the protein CASSSKQGDQETQYF.

This chain joins TRBV6-4 and TRBJ2-1; 8 bases fit TRBD2. V shed 6 bases, J shed 8 bases, and the junction held 12 bases outside the gene matches. The germline V gene has CDR1 MRHNA and CDR2 SNTAGT. This CDR3 contains 15 residues. The CDR3 protein is CASSVTVSGGDEQFF. The DNA for the CDR3 is TGTGCCAGCAGCGTTACAGTAAGCGGGGGCGATGAGCAGTTCTTC.

The chain uses TRBV10-3 and TRBJ1-5, with 8 bases identical to TRBD1. The CDR3 runs to 17 residues. CDR1 is ENHRY and CDR2 is SYGVKD in the germline V gene. With V trimmed by 6 bases and J by 1 base, 11 bases remained unmatched. The CDR3 region has the DNA TGTGCCATCAGATCAGATTCCGGGACAGGAAGCAATCAGCCCCAGCATTTT. Protein: CAIRSDSGTGSNQPQHF.

The chain links TRBV2 to TRBJ1-5; D may be TRBD1 (5 bases). Germline V lookup: CDR1 SNHLY, CDR2 FYNNEI. This CDR3 has 17 residues. Trimming removed 5 bases at V and 0 bases at J, with 17 bases between. CDR3 loop: CASSSQLRQYSNQPQHF. The CDR3 region has the DNA TGTGCCAGCAGTTCCCAGCTGAGACAGTATAGCAATCAGCCCCAGCATTTT. Based on the CDR3 plus reference TRBV2 and TRBJ1-5, the full variable domain is EPEVTQTPSHQVTQMGQEVILRCVPISNHLYFYWYRQILGQKVEFLVSFYNNEISEKSEIFDDQFSVERPDGSNFTLKIRSTKLEDSAMYFCASSSQLRQYSNQPQHFGDGTRLSIL.

The chain employs TRBV4-2 and TRBJ1-3; D is perhaps TRBD1 (6 bases). Germline loops: CDR1 LGHNA, CDR2 YNFKEQ. Trimming took 3 bases from V and 2 from J, leaving 17 bases between them. The CDR3 is made up of 17 amino acids. The CDR3 DNA sequence: TGTGCCAGCAGCCAGGGGGCTGGGACGGCTGCTGGAAACACCATATATTTT. Translating gives CASSQGAGTAAGNTIYF.

The rearrangement links TRBV9 to TRBJ2-5, with TRBD2 identical over 11 bases. Germline V gene sequence: CDR1 SGDLS, CDR2 YYNGEE. CDR3 size: 17 residues. Losses at the gene ends were 0 bases for V and 1 base for J; bases not matched to a gene: 5. The CDR3 is CASSVGAGTSGQETQYF. CDR3 DNA sequence: TGTGCCAGCAGCGTAGGGGCCGGGACTAGCGGCCAAGAGACCCAGTACTTC.

V is TRBV3-1 (or the pseudogene TRBV3-2) and J is TRBJ1-6; D ambiguous. Germline values: CDR1 LGHDT, CDR2 YNNKEL (reference sequence). The V end was cut by 1 base, the J end by 7 bases, with 8 bases between. The CDR3 has 14 residues. CDR3 DNA: TGTGCCAGCAGCCAAGCGCGGGGAAATTCACCCCTCCACTTT. It is translated as CASSQARGNSPLHF.

The CDR3 coding sequence is TGTGCCAGTATTCCCGATAATAGTTTTAACTATGGCTACACCTTC. This sequence encodes CASIPDNSFNYGYTF. The chain links TRBV19 to TRBJ1-2; D ambiguous. The CDR3 is 15 amino acids. V was cut by 7 bases and J by 1 base, with 16 bases left in between. Per germline, CDR1 LNHDA and CDR2 SQIVND (reference sequence).

The chain recombines TRBV9 with TRBJ2-2; TRBD2 matches at 8 bases. The CDR3 sequence is 16 residues long. V lost 4 bases to trimming and J lost 1 base; unmatched junction nucleotides: 6. Germline assignment: CDR1 SGDLS and CDR2 YYNGEE. The CDR3: CASSPGTSQNTGELFF. The CDR3 DNA reads as TGTGCCAGCAGCCCCGGGACTAGTCAGAACACCGGGGAGCTGTTTTTT. The variable domain in full, completed from reference TRBV9 and TRBJ2-2, reads DSGVTQTPKHLITATGQRVTLRCSPRSGDLSVYWYQQSLDQGLQFLIQYYNGEERAKGNILERFSAQQFPDLHSELNLSSLELGDSALYFCASSPGTSQNTGELFFGEGSRLTVL.

The gene calls are TRBV19 and TRBJ1-2, with D maybe TRBD1 (5 bases). V was cut by 3 bases and J by 3 bases, with 20 bases left in between. The V gene's germline CDR1 is LNHDA and CDR2 SQIVND (reference sequence). CDR3 length: 17 amino acids. CDR3 in amino acids: CASSMIWGKKEYYGYTF. The CDR3 DNA reads as TGTGCCAGTAGTATGATCTGGGGCAAAAAGGAATACTATGGCTACACCTTC.

The chain has TRBV5-4 and TRBJ1-1; D not resolved. The V end was cut by 0 bases, the J end by 2 bases, with 11 bases between. Germline CDR1 reads SGHNT; CDR2 reads YYREEE (reference sequence). The CDR3 consists of 15 residues. CDR3 bases: TGTGCCAGCAGCTTGGAGGCGGCGAAAAACACTGAAGCTTTCTTT. Its protein is CASSLEAAKNTEAFF. The whole variable domain, filled in from reference TRBV5-4 and TRBJ1-1, reads ETGVTQSPTHLIKTRGQQVTLRCSSQSGHNTVSWYQQALGQGPQFIFQYYREEENGRGNFPPRFSGLQFPNYSSELNVNALELDDSALYLCASSLEAAKNTEAFFGQGTRLTVV.

The chain couples TRBV6-1 to TRBJ2-7; a weak D match, TRBD1 (6 bases). V lost 3 bases to trimming and J lost 3 bases, with 9 bases between them. Looked up from germline, CDR1 is MNHNS and CDR2 is SASEGT. The CDR3 extends over 13 amino acids. CDR3 region: CASSETGNYEQYF. The DNA for the CDR3 is TGTGCCAGCAGTGAGACAGGCAACTACGAGCAGTACTTC.